This T cell receptor beta chain was captured in a study of blood T cell repertoires in COVID-19. Study summary: From the United States, Italy and Spain came samples of acute and convalescent COVID-19.

Authors' methods: For nucleated cells, counts were estimated from reference gene primer amplification. TCRdb keeps only in-frame clones here, not all; method: immunoSEQ multiplex PCR. That table supplies the V and J calls and clone size; D and trimming were determined from the DNA. The sample consists of about 250,000 clones, about 89% of them appearing once. V lost 11 bases to trimming and J lost 0 bases, with 14 bases between them. CDR1 MDHEN and CDR2 SYDVKM come from the germline V gene. The CDR3 totals 15 residues. Sequencing was done on a sample of peripheral blood. The rearrangement links TRBV28 to TRBJ1-6; perhaps TRBD1 as D (5 bases). The sequence derives from a woman in her fifties or sixties who had recovered from COVID-19. The DNA of the CDR3 is TGTGCCTGCCGAAAGGGGCACTCCTATAATTCACCCCTCCACTTT. The encoded protein is CACRKGHSYNSPLHF.